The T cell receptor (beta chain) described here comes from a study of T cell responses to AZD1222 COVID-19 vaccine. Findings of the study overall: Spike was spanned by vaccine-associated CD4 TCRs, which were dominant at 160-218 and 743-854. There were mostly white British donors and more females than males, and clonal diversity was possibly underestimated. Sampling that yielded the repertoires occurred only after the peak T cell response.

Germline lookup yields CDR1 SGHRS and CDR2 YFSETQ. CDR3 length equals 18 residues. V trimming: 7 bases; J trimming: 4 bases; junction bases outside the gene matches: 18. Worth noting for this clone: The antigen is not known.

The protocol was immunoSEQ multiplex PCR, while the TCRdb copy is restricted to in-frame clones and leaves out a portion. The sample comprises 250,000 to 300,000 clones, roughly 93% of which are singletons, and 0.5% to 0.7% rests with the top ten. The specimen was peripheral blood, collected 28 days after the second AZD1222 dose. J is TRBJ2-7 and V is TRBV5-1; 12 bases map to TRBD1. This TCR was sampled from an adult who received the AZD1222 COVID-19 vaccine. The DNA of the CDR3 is TGCGCCAGCGCCCCCCGGGGACAGGGGGCCGTGGCACAATACGAGCAGTACTTC. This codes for CASAPRGQGAVAQYEQYF.